Below, one T cell receptor (beta chain) is given with its context. Original processing notes: Nucleated cell counts were estimated from reference gene primer amplification. TCRdb's copy holds only in-frame clones and misses some; the assay was immunoSEQ multiplex PCR. The DNA gave D and trimming, while V, J and clone size come from that table. The sample records approximately 240,000 clones, 82% being singletons. The data originate from a study of blood T cell repertoires in COVID-19. In the study overall: The United States, Italy and Spain supplied acute and convalescent COVID-19 samples. Sources were T cells, B-cell-depleted T cells, or PBMCs; the material itself was cDNA or gDNA.

This TCR was sampled from a woman older than 75 with active or convalescent COVID-19. The sequenced sample consisted of peripheral blood.

The CDR3 sequence is CSASRSRVGEQYF. The CDR3 coding sequence is TGCAGTGCTAGTAGGAGCAGGGTGGGCGAGCAGTACTTC. The rearrangement joins TRBV20-1 to TRBJ2-7; perhaps TRBD1 as D (5 bases). The V gene's germline CDR1 is DFQATT and CDR2 SNEGSKA (reference sequence). This CDR3 is 13 amino acids long. V was pared by 3 bases and J by 6 bases, with 15 bases between.